This paragraph covers one T cell receptor beta chain sequence. The target of this receptor is not known. One base away there is no much larger clone; base qualities are not given. The record originates from a study of post-analysis software for immune sequencing data (dated by TCRdb to between 2015 and 2016). At the level of the whole study: Relapsing-remitting, secondary progressive and progressive-relapsing multiple sclerosis were recorded as disease courses, and subtype annotation was lacking for some patients. A subset of samples was prepared in parallel using single-end sample barcoding, then pooled and co-amplified after Illumina adapter ligation. The patient repertoires were set against 10 to 11 previously published healthy control repertoires from donors whose ages ranged from roughly 6 to 27 years. General study outcomes and caveats: The control group was slightly older than the multiple sclerosis patient group. Compared with controls, multiple sclerosis patients had significantly lower normalized Chao1 diversity, a finding suggesting substantial peripheral T-cell clonal expansion. Patients showed significantly higher frequencies than controls for 4 or 5 TRBV segments, among them TRBV5-6, TRBV5-1 and TRBV20-1. When samples were clustered directly using the F measure, samples prepared in the same batch co-clustered strongly, which prompted a batch-effect correction.

To demonstrate the VDJtools post-analysis software, the study profiled TCR beta repertoires from the peripheral blood of about a dozen young patients with multiple sclerosis. Multiple sclerosis patients were children and adolescents aged 6 to 15 years. Trimming removed 8 bases from V and 0 bases from J, leaving 16 bases between the germline ends. Inclusive of the bounding cysteine and phenylalanine, the CDR3 is 14 residues long. Here the CDR3 DNA is all that survives: 42 bases in frame from base 1. In the germline V gene (reference sequence), CDR1 corresponds to DFQATT and CDR2 to SNEGSKA. To prepare the library, PCR was applied. Sequencing instrument: Illumina HiSeq 2500. To reduce PCR and sequencing biases, unique molecular identifiers were built into the TCR beta cDNA libraries. Every 1 to 10 million input T cells yielded approximately 500,000 cDNA molecules, meaning each molecule approximated one T cell. The same protocol used for the earlier healthy control dataset was applied to prepare and sequence the patient libraries. Samples belonging to the same batch were prepared together, multiplexed and sequenced on a shared HiSeq lane. The original methods were these. Raw barcoded reads were processed with MIGEC, and single-read molecular identifier groups were discarded before consensus assembly and CDR3 extraction. VDJtools was used for post-analysis of the clonotype tables, and diversity was normalized by down-sampling every dataset to the size of the smallest sample. To correct batch-related cross-sample contamination, repertoire overlap clustering matched CDR3 amino acid sequences but not nucleotide sequences. The public sequencing data were trimmed at Q25 with fastp and processed into clonotypes with MiXCR by TCRdb, which kept only in-frame beta chains. Identical CDR3 proteins give one entry, which carries the most common genes and DNA. These V and J calls originate from TCRdb's pipeline instead of the authors' own analysis. This sample holds hundreds of thousands of distinct CDR3 sequences; approximately 30% were observed only once. Clones ranked in the top ten supply roughly 0.57% of the sample.

Sequenced input: blood. This TCR was sampled from a girl between 10 and 17 years old with multiple sclerosis. This chain joins TRBV20-1 to TRBJ1-2; no D segment can be confidently identified. The CDR3 protein is CSTTNRETNYGYTF. The DNA reads as follows: TGCAGTACTACGAACAGAGAGACTAACTATGGCTACACCTTC.